Shown below are 2 T cell receptor beta chains from a single sample sequenced in a study of control samples from healthy donors and cancer patients. The table came from immunoSEQ multiplex PCR; TCRdb's copy has only in-frame clones and leaves some out. The profile covers about 120,000 clones, with approximately 89% appearing a single time and about 7.2% taken by the ten largest. The material sequenced was blood. All receptors derive from a woman under 30 in good health.

The rearrangement joins TRBV5-6 to TRBJ2-7; no definite D call. V was pared by 4 bases and J by 0 bases, with 11 bases between. CDR3 size: 14 residues. Germline V gene data show CDR1 as SGHDT and CDR2 as YYEEEE. The CDR3: CASSPSGGSYEQYF. CDR3 sequence (DNA): TGTGCCAGCAGCCCTTCGGGCGGCTCCTACGAGCAGTACTTC.

The gene calls are TRBV9 and TRBJ1-1, with D uncertain. With 4 bases removed from V and 0 bases from J, the gap between germline ends came to 13 bases. CDR1 SGDLS and CDR2 YYNGEE come from the germline V gene. CDR3 size: 15 residues. In nucleotides, the CDR3 is TGTGCCAGCAGCCCCGGGCCCATAGTGAACACTGAAGCTTTCTTT. Encoded protein: CASSPGPIVNTEAFF.